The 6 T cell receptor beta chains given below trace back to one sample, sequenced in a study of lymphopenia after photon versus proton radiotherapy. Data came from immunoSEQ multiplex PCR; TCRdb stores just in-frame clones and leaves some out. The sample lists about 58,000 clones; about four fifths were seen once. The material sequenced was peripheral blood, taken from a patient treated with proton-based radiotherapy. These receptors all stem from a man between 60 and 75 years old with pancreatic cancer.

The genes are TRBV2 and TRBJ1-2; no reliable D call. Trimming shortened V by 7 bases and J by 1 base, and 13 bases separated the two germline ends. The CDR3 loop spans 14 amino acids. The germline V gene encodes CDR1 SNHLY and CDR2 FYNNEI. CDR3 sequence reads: CASTTWALNYGYTF. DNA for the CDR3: TGTGCCAGCACCACCTGGGCCCTTAACTATGGCTACACCTTC.

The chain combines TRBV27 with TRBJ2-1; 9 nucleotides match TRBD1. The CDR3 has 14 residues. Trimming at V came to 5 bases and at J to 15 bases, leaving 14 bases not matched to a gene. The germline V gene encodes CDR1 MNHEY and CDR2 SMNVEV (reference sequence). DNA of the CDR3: TGTGCCAGCAGTCCAACCGGGACAGGGTATATCGCGTTCTTC. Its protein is CASSPTGTGYIAFF.

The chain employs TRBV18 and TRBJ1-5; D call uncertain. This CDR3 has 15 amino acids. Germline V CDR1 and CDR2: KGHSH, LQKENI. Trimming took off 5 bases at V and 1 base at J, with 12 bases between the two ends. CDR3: CASSSAGGSNQPQHF. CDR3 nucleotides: TGTGCCAGCTCATCAGCGGGAGGAAGCAATCAGCCCCAGCATTTT. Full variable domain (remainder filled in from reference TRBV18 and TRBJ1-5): NAGVMQNPRHLVRRRGQEARLRCSPMKGHSHVYWYRQLPEEGLKFMVYLQKENIIDESGMPKERFSAEFPKEGPSILRIQQVVRGDSAAYFCASSSAGGSNQPQHFGDGTRLSIL.

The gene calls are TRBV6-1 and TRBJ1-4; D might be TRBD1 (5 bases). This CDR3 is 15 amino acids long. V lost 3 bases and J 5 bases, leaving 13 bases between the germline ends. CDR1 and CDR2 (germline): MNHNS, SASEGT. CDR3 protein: CASSERQPGNEKLFF. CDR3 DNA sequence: TGTGCCAGCAGTGAGCGACAGCCGGGGAATGAAAAACTGTTTTTT.

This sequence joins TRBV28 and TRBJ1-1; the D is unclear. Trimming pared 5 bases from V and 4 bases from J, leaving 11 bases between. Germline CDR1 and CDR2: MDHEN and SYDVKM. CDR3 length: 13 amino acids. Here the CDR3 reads CASSQPLVTEAFF. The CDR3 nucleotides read TGTGCCAGCAGTCAACCCCTGGTCACTGAAGCTTTCTTT.

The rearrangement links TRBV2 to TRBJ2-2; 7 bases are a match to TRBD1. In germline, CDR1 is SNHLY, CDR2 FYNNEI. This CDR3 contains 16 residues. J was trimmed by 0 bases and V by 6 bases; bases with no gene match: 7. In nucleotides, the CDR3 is TGTGCCAGCAGGGCCCGGGACAGACCGAACACCGGGGAGCTGTTTTTT. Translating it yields CASRARDRPNTGELFF.